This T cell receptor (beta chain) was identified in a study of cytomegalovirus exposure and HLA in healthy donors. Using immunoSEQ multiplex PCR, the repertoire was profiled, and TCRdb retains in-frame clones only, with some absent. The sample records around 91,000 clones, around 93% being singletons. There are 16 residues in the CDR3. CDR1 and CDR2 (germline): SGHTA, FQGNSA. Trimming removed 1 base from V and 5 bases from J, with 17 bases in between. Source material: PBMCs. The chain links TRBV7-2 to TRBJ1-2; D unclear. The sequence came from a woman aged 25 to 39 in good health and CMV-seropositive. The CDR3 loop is CASSLVAGRANYGYTF. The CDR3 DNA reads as TGTGCCAGCAGCTTAGTAGCGGGGAGGGCGAATTATGGCTACACCTTC.